This TCR beta chain came from a study of blood T cell repertoires in COVID-19. The wider study: The United States, Italy and Spain provided the acute and convalescent COVID-19 samples. Sources were T cells, B-cell-depleted T cells, or PBMCs; the material itself was cDNA or gDNA.

As originally analysed: Reference gene primers were amplified, and this amplification served to estimate nucleated cell counts. Data came from immunoSEQ multiplex PCR; TCRdb stores just in-frame clones and leaves some out. The V and J calls and clone size were taken over from that table, and D and trimming were inferred from the DNA. The sample yields approximately 200,000 clones, approximately 83% seen once. Germline CDR1 SEHNR, CDR2 FQNEAQ (reference sequence). The CDR3 covers 12 residues. V was cut by 2 bases and J by 6 bases, with 7 bases left in between. The chain links TRBV7-9 to TRBJ2-5, with D hard to call. What was sequenced was peripheral blood. The clonotype originates from a young woman who had recovered from COVID-19. CDR3 sequence reads: CASSLSPKTQYF. DNA of the CDR3: TGTGCCAGCAGCTTAAGCCCGAAGACCCAGTACTTC. The full variable domain, completed using reference TRBV7-9 and TRBJ2-5, is DTGVSQNPRHKITKRGQNVTFRCDPISEHNRLYWYRQTLGQGPEFLTYFQNEAQLEKSRLLSDRFSAERPKGSFSTLEIQRTEQGDSAMYLCASSLSPKTQYFGPGTRLLVL.